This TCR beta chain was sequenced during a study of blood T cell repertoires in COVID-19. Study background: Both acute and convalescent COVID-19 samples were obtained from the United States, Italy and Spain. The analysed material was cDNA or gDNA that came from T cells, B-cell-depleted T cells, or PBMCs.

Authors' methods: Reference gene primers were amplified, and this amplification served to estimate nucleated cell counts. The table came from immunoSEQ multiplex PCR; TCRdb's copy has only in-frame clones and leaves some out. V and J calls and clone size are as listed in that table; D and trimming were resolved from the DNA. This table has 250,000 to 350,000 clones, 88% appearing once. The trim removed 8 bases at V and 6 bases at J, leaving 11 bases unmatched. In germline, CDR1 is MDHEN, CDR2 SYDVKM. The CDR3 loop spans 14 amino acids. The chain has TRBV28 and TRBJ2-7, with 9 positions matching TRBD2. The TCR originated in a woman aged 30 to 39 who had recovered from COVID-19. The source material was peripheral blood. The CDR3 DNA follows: TGTGCCAGCTCTATAGGCGGGGGGGGCTCCGAGCAGTACTTC. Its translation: CASSIGGGGSEQYF.